Given below is one TCR beta chain in context. This specimen comes from a study of cytomegalovirus exposure and HLA in healthy donors. Primers included in the PCR were 60 Vbeta and 13 Jbeta primers. The repertoire was sequenced with immunoSEQ multiplex PCR; TCRdb's copy has only in-frame clones and lacks some. This sample has 130,000 to 150,000 clones, with over 70% found just once. The germline CDR1 and CDR2 sequences are MNHEY and SMNVEV (reference sequence). V was clipped by 0 bases and J by 4 bases; unmatched bases: 16. The CDR3 has 20 amino acids. The sample comprised PBMCs. The rearrangement links TRBV27 to TRBJ2-4; 9 bases align to TRBD2. The source of this sequence is a man aged 35 to 55 in good health and CMV-seropositive. This CDR3 reads CASSLSGASGVLTGKNIQYF. DNA for the CDR3: TGTGCCAGCAGTTTATCGGGGGCTAGCGGGGTCCTCACGGGAAAAAACATTCAGTACTTC.